These T cell receptor beta chains were read from a single sample in a study of CD8+ T cells in alopecia areata. The data were produced by immunoSEQ multiplex PCR, yet TCRdb's version contains in-frame clones alone and is incomplete. The table shows about 180,000 clones, with roughly half occurring only once. The sample consisted of CD8+ T cells sorted from blood, taken around week 54, from a patient treated with tofacitinib. These receptors were collected from a human donor with alopecia areata. CDR3s include the opening cysteine and the closing phenylalanine or tryptophan. The order of the fields is V gene, D gene, J gene, clone size, CDR3 protein, CDR3 DNA. The D gene is left open where the match is weak. Not every row has a clone size; where given, it reads once, few, many or a size class.

>TRBV4-3|TRBD1|TRBJ2-4|.
CASSQDAGQGANIQYF
TGCGCCAGCAGCCAAGACGCAGGACAGGGGGCGAACATTCAGTACTTC
>TRBV9|.|TRBJ2-2|once
CASSDRDAGELFF
TGTGCCAGCAGCGACAGGGACGCCGGGGAGCTGTTTTTT
>TRBV5-6|TRBD2|TRBJ2-7|.
CASRSGTGDYEQYF
TGTGCCAGCAGAAGCGGGACGGGGGACTACGAGCAGTACTTC
>TRBV6-4|.|TRBJ2-1|.
CASSDAPANEQFF
TGTGCCAGCAGTGACGCCCCAGCCAATGAGCAGTTCTTC
>TRBV13|TRBD1|TRBJ1-1|few
CASSLWTGGEAFF
TGTGCCAGCAGCTTATGGACAGGGGGTGAAGCTTTCTTT
>TRBV4-3|.|TRBJ2-7|.
CASSLGTGSSYEQYF
TGCGCCAGCAGCCTTGGGACGGGGAGCTCCTACGAGCAGTACTTC
>TRBV4-1|.|TRBJ2-5|.
CASSQDMEETQYF
TGCGCCAGCAGCCAAGATATGGAAGAGACCCAGTACTTC
>TRBV7-2|.|TRBJ1-1|.
CASSLIFRDTEAFF
TGTGCCAGCAGCTTAATCTTTCGGGACACTGAAGCTTTCTTT
>TRBV14|.|TRBJ2-1|.
CASSQWGEQFF
TGTGCCAGCAGCCAGTGGGGGGAGCAGTTCTTC
>TRBV19|.|TRBJ2-1|few
CASSIGNEQFF
TGTGCCAGTAGTATCGGCAATGAGCAGTTCTTC
>TRBV5-1|TRBD1|TRBJ1-1|.
CASSPPGQGVTEAFF
TGCGCCAGCAGCCCGCCTGGACAGGGTGTCACTGAAGCTTTCTTT
>TRBV6-6|.|TRBJ1-5|.
CASSYPEGGGNQPQHF
TGTGCCAGCAGTTACCCGGAGGGGGGAGGCAATCAGCCCCAGCATTTT
>TRBV18|.|TRBJ1-3|.
CASSPSEGASGNTIYF
TGTGCCAGCTCACCCTCTGAGGGCGCCTCTGGAAACACCATATATTTT
>TRBV7-2|.|TRBJ1-1|few
CASSFTENTEAFF
TGTGCCAGCAGCTTTACAGAGAACACTGAAGCTTTCTTT
>TRBV4-2|.|TRBJ2-4|.
CASSPSGGQGENIQYF
TGTGCCAGCAGCCCCTCGGGGGGCCAGGGGGAAAACATTCAGTACTTC
>TRBV4-3|.|TRBJ2-1|.
CASSQGGGGQANEQFF
TGCGCCAGCAGCCAAGGGGGGGGAGGACAGGCTAATGAGCAGTTCTTC
>TRBV10-2|.|TRBJ2-5|.
CASIALDGEETQYF
TGCGCCAGCATCGCGTTGGACGGGGAAGAGACCCAGTACTTC
>TRBV2|TRBD1|TRBJ2-5|few
CASKNGTVRASDQETQYF
TGTGCCAGCAAGAATGGGACAGTGAGGGCTTCGGACCAAGAGACCCAGTACTTC
>TRBV19|.|TRBJ2-1|few
CASSIPPGDEQFF
TGTGCCAGTAGTATCCCTCCTGGGGATGAGCAGTTCTTC
>TRBV5-6|.|TRBJ1-2|once
CASSPDGGPGGYTF
TGTGCCAGCAGCCCCGATGGGGGGCCTGGTGGCTACACCTTC
>TRBV4-1|.|TRBJ2-1|few
CASSQVANHNEQFF
TGCGCCAGCAGCCAAGTTGCAAATCACAATGAGCAGTTCTTC
>TRBV15|.|TRBJ1-2|few
CATSRARGGGDGYTF
TGTGCCACCAGCAGAGCCCGAGGAGGGGGAGATGGCTACACCTTC
>TRBV6-5|.|TRBJ1-2|.
CASSYSDGVITF
TGTGCCAGCAGTTACTCGGACGGTGTAATAACCTTC
>TRBV19|TRBD1|TRBJ1-1|.
CASRDRGGTEAFF
TGTGCCAGCCGGGACAGGGGGGGCACTGAAGCTTTCTTT
>TRBV30|.|TRBJ1-2|.
CAWTSPWSGYTF
TGTGCCTGGACCAGCCCCTGGAGTGGCTACACCTTC
>TRBV7-8|TRBD2|TRBJ2-5|.
CASTIRTSGGRFQETQYF
TGTGCCAGCACCATCAGGACTAGCGGGGGCCGCTTCCAAGAGACCCAGTACTTC
>TRBV6-5|.|TRBJ1-1|.
CASSYAGRTDVAFF
TGTGCCAGCAGTTATGCTGGTAGAACAGACGTCGCTTTCTTT
>TRBV7-3|.|TRBJ2-4|.
CASSSWETLKNIQYF
TGTGCCAGCAGCTCATGGGAGACCCTCAAAAACATTCAGTACTTC
>TRBV19|.|TRBJ1-5|.
CASSYREANQPQHF
TGTGCCAGTAGCTACAGGGAGGCCAATCAGCCCCAGCATTTT
>TRBV30|TRBD1|TRBJ2-7|.
CAWSLRDRGYEQYF
TGTGCCTGGAGTCTTCGGGACAGGGGCTACGAGCAGTACTTC
>TRBV25-1|.|TRBJ2-7|.
CASGGPIYEQYF
TGTGCCAGCGGGGGTCCCATCTACGAGCAGTACTTC
>TRBV4-3|.|TRBJ2-5|few
CASSQDLEETQYF
TGCGCCAGCAGCCAAGATCTGGAGGAGACCCAGTACTTC
>TRBV4-3|TRBD1|TRBJ2-3|.
CASSHRTGEDTQYF
TGCGCCAGCAGCCATAGGACAGGGGAAGATACGCAGTATTTT
>TRBV7-9|TRBD1|TRBJ2-3|.
CASSRQGTDTQYF
TGTGCCAGCAGCAGACAGGGTACAGATACGCAGTATTTT
>TRBV19|.|TRBJ2-5|.
CASTDRETQYF
TGTGCCAGTACCGATCGTGAGACCCAGTACTTC
>TRBV27|.|TRBJ2-2|.
CASSLYGDGELFF
TGTGCCAGCAGTTTATACGGGGACGGGGAGCTGTTTTTT
>TRBV5-5|TRBD2|TRBJ2-5|.
CASTGRGYQETQYF
TGTGCCAGCACCGGGAGGGGTTACCAAGAGACCCAGTACTTC
>TRBV4-2|.|TRBJ2-2|.
CASSRGDTELFF
TGTGCCAGCAGCCGTGGGGACACCGAGCTGTTTTTT